The source of this T cell receptor (beta chain) is a study of control samples from healthy donors and cancer patients. Assay used: immunoSEQ multiplex PCR; TCRdb lists only in-frame clones, some missing. In the table there are 150,000 or so clones, around 90% of which are singletons. The germline V gene encodes CDR1 SGHVS and CDR2 FQNEAQ. V was pared by 5 bases and J by 5 bases, with 5 bases of the junction left unmatched. This CDR3 has 13 residues. This TCR was sampled from a man aged 35 to 55 in good health. Material for sequencing was blood. The chain links TRBV7-8 to TRBJ1-1; TRBD1 matches 7 bases. CDR3 region: CASSNRGGTEAFF. The CDR3 nucleotides are TGTGCCAGCAGCAACAGGGGCGGTACTGAAGCTTTCTTT.